The 24 T cell receptor beta chains in this list originate from one sample, sequenced in a study of T-cell memory formation after mild COVID-19. TCRdb re-called the 5' RACE reads with MiXCR, one entry per CDR3 protein. Of almost 350,000 distinct CDR3 sequences listed, more than 20% were seen once; the top ten hold around a fifth. The specimen was PBMCs or a T cell subset sorted from them (not recorded which). The receptors come from a man aged 18 to 29 who had mild COVID-19 (a few samples of this study predate the infection). Cell type and time point are not known.

The chain recombines TRBV12-3 or TRBV12-4 with TRBJ2-5; 13 bases are a match to TRBD2. With 6 bases clipped from V and 3 bases from J, the junction kept 4 bases outside the gene matches. The CDR3 contains 15 residues. The CDR3 DNA follows: TGTGCCAGCAGGCCCGGGACTAGCGGGGAAGAGACCCAGTACTTC. Its translation: CASRPGTSGEETQYF.

On this clonotype itself: At one boundary the junction diverges from the germline segment, which might be a read error. The chain carries TRBV5-1 and TRBJ2-3; 10 nucleotides align to TRBD2. The CDR3 is made up of 15 amino acids. CDR1 and CDR2 (germline): SGHRS, YFSETQ. The CDR3 protein is CAISGTSAYTDTQYF. CDR3 coding DNA: TGCGCCATCAGCGGGACTAGCGCGTACACAGATACGCAGTATTTT.

The chain uses TRBV24-1 and TRBJ2-3; D is perhaps TRBD1 or TRBD2 (5 bases each). This CDR3 spans 13 amino acids. V was clipped by 2 bases and J by 6 bases, with 8 bases between them. Germline V gene sequence: CDR1 KGHDR, CDR2 SFDVKD. CDR3 coding DNA: TGTGCCACCAGTGATTGGGGCGGGGATACGCAGTATTTT. This encodes CATSDWGGDTQYF.

The CDR3 DNA follows: TGTGCCAGCAGTTTCGGGTTCTTCGCCACAGATACGCAGTATTTT. This sequence encodes CASSFGFFATDTQYF. The genes are TRBV7-9 and TRBJ2-3, with D unresolved. V gave up 6 bases and J gave up 2 bases, with 15 bases separating them. The germline V gene has CDR1 SEHNR and CDR2 FQNEAQ (reference sequence). This CDR3 is built from 15 residues.

The sample holds a few counts of this clonotype. The V gene is TRBV4-2, the J gene TRBJ1-1, with a tentative D call TRBD1 (6 bases). Germline V CDR1 and CDR2: LGHNA, YNFKEQ. The CDR3 contains 16 residues. Trimming took off 0 bases at V and 1 base at J, with 12 bases between the two ends. CDR3 DNA: TGTGCCAGCAGCCAAGACAGGGGCGATAGGAACACTGAAGCTTTCTTT. Amino acids: CASSQDRGDRNTEAFF.

The V gene is TRBV18, the J gene TRBJ1-1; 7 bases match TRBD1. V was pared by 3 bases and J by 1 base, with 14 bases of the junction left unmatched. Germline V gene sequence: CDR1 KGHSH, CDR2 LQKENI. The length of the CDR3 is 18 residues. The CDR3 protein is CASSPLSGTAFKNTEAFF. The CDR3 DNA reads as TGTGCCAGCTCACCTCTTTCCGGGACAGCATTTAAGAACACTGAAGCTTTCTTT.

V usage is TRBV4-2 and J usage is TRBJ2-5, with 7 bases fitting TRBD1. J was trimmed by 7 bases and V by 4 bases; bases with no gene match: 12. This CDR3 is built from 15 residues. Germline CDR1 is LGHNA and CDR2 is YNFKEQ. Here the CDR3 reads CASSRFGQAEATQYF. The CDR3 DNA reads TGTGCCAGCAGCCGGTTTGGACAGGCCGAAGCGACCCAGTACTTC.

In its sample, this clonotype was seen many times. The chain carries TRBV12-3 or TRBV12-4 and TRBJ2-1, with D possibly being TRBD1 or TRBD2 (5 bases each). V lost 3 bases, J lost 6 bases, and 6 bases lay in between. The CDR3 consists of 12 residues. CDR3 loop: CASSFGGNEQFF. CDR3 coding DNA: TGTGCCAGCAGTTTTGGGGGCAATGAGCAGTTCTTC.

The CDR3 loop is CASIKDRYTGELFF. The CDR3 DNA follows: TGTGCCAGCATCAAGGACAGGTACACCGGGGAGCTGTTTTTT. The chain uses TRBV12-3 or TRBV12-4 and TRBJ2-2, with TRBD1 matching 7 bases. The CDR3 is 14 residues long. After removal of 7 bases from V and 3 bases from J, the junction contained 5 bases not matched to a gene.

A few counts support this clonotype. The V and J genes are TRBV4-1 and TRBJ2-7, with 10 bases identical to TRBD1. V lost 3 bases, J lost 6 bases, and 8 bases stayed unmatched. Germline assignment: CDR1 MGHRA and CDR2 YSYEKL. CDR3 length equals 15 residues. The CDR3 reads CASSHPGQGIAEQYF. The CDR3, as DNA: TGCGCCAGCAGCCATCCGGGACAGGGGATCGCCGAGCAGTACTTC.

The V gene is TRBV5-6, the J gene TRBJ1-2; 7 bases match TRBD1. The germline V gene has CDR1 SGHDT and CDR2 YYEEEE. The length of the CDR3 is 16 residues. The J segment lost 3 bases and the V segment lost 4 bases, leaving 12 bases of the junction unmatched. The CDR3 loop reads CASSPIGTGDYYGYTF. CDR3 DNA: TGTGCCAGCAGCCCCATAGGAACAGGGGATTACTATGGCTACACCTTC.

The rearrangement uses TRBV20-1 and TRBJ2-7; TRBD1 matches 8 bases. CDR1 DFQATT and CDR2 SNEGSKA come from the germline V gene (reference sequence). The CDR3 totals 13 residues. Germline trimming cut 1 base from V and 2 bases from J; bases unmatched to any gene: 1. In DNA form, the CDR3 reads TGCAGTGCTAGAGGACAGGGGCCCTACGAGCAGTACTTC. Translating gives CSARGQGPYEQYF.

The chain employs TRBV13 and TRBJ1-5; D is unresolved. Germline lookup yields CDR1 PRHDT and CDR2 FYEKMQ (reference sequence). There are 16 residues in the CDR3. Trimming pared 1 base from V and 4 bases from J, leaving 14 bases between. The CDR3 protein is CASSLVGENSNQPQHF. CDR3 DNA sequence: TGTGCCAGCAGCTTAGTTGGAGAAAACTCTAATCAGCCCCAGCATTTT.

The CDR3: CASSPGAGNTGELFF. The CDR3 nucleotides read TGTGCCAGCAGTCCCGGAGCGGGAAACACCGGGGAGCTGTTTTTT. The J gene is TRBJ2-2, the V gene TRBV12-3 or TRBV12-4; 7 bases fit TRBD2. The CDR3 runs 15 residues. J gave up 2 bases and V 5 bases, and 5 bases lay outside the gene matches.

The CDR3 here is CASSQDGGTGEQFF. CDR3 nucleotides: TGCGCCAGCAGCCAAGATGGTGGGACGGGAGAGCAGTTCTTC. The chain is built from TRBV4-1 and TRBJ2-1, with D possibly called TRBD1 or TRBD2 (5 bases each). Germline CDR1 is MGHRA and CDR2 is YSYEKL. The CDR3 totals 14 residues. V was shortened by 0 bases and J by 10 bases, with 13 bases between the two germline ends.

A few counts support this clonotype. This rearrangement joins TRBV4-3 to TRBJ2-3; 8 bases fit TRBD2. The junction had 10 bases not matched to a gene; V was cut back by 2 bases and J by 6 bases. This CDR3 has 16 residues. Germline V gene lookup returns CDR1 LGHNA and CDR2 YSLEER. The CDR3: CASSQSLPASGDTQYF. The CDR3 DNA sequence: TGCGCCAGCAGCCAATCCCTTCCGGCTAGCGGGGATACGCAGTATTTT.

This clonotype was seen only a few times. The chain combines TRBV4-1 with TRBJ2-3, with 9 bases lining up with TRBD1. The CDR3 totals 16 residues. Germline CDR1 is MGHRA and CDR2 is YSYEKL. Losses at the gene ends were 2 bases for V and 3 bases for J; bases not matched to a gene: 6. CDR3 sequence: CASSQTGGAGTDTQYF. DNA for the CDR3: TGCGCCAGCAGCCAAACAGGGGGCGCGGGTACAGATACGCAGTATTTT.

This sequence joins TRBV11-2 and TRBJ1-1; 7 bases are shared with TRBD1. V gave up 5 bases and J gave up 0 bases; unmatched junction bases: 9. From germline, CDR1 is SGHAT and CDR2 FQNNGV. The CDR3 totals 16 residues. In DNA, the CDR3 is TGTGCCAGCAGCCCCTTTCGGGACAGCTTGAACACTGAAGCTTTCTTT. This codes for CASSPFRDSLNTEAFF.

The chain uses TRBV7-2 and TRBJ2-1; 8 nucleotides line up with TRBD2. V shed 3 bases, J shed 2 bases, and the junction held 9 bases outside the gene matches. The CDR3 loop spans 17 amino acids. CDR1 and CDR2 (germline): SGHTA, FQGNSA. The CDR3 loop reads CASSLRGTLAAYNEQFF. Written as DNA, the CDR3 is TGTGCCAGCAGCTTGCGAGGGACACTAGCGGCCTACAATGAGCAGTTCTTC.

A few counts support this clonotype. The chain employs TRBV4-2 and TRBJ2-1; weak D call: TRBD1 (7 bases). CDR1 is LGHNA and CDR2 is YNFKEQ in the germline V gene. The CDR3 runs 17 residues. V gave up 4 bases and J gave up 3 bases, with 19 bases separating them. The CDR3 region is CASSRGGTESLYNEQFF. The CDR3 nucleotides read TGTGCCAGCAGCCGTGGGGGGACAGAGAGCCTCTACAATGAGCAGTTCTTC.

The rearrangement links TRBV7-2 to TRBJ2-2; 9 bases align to TRBD2. J lost 3 bases, V lost 5 bases, and 7 bases had no gene match. The CDR3 sequence is 16 residues long. Germline V lookup: CDR1 SGHTA, CDR2 FQGNSA. The CDR3, as DNA: TGTGCCAGCAGCCCGCGACTAGCGGCCTACACCGGGGAGCTGTTTTTT. This codes for CASSPRLAAYTGELFF.

V gene TRBV7-3 combines with J gene TRBJ2-2, with D unresolved. Germline-derived CDR1 and CDR2 are SGHTA and FQGTGA. V lost 5 bases, J lost 7 bases, and 11 bases lay in between. CDR3 length equals 13 residues. In DNA form, the CDR3 reads TGTGCCAGCAGCCCTCACTATGGCGGGGAGCTGTTTTTT. Translation gives CASSPHYGGELFF.

The table lists this clonotype with a few counts. This CDR3 reads CASRPWPSRAGVTDTQYF. The CDR3 region has the DNA TGTGCCAGCAGGCCCTGGCCGTCCAGAGCGGGGGTCACAGATACGCAGTATTTT. This chain uses TRBV7-9 with TRBJ2-3; TRBD2 aligns across 8 bases. The ends lost 6 bases at V and 2 bases at J; junction bases unmatched: 16. Germline CDR1 and CDR2: SEHNR and FQNEAQ (reference sequence). CDR3 size: 18 residues.

The V call is TRBV7-9, the J call TRBJ1-1; no clear D. Germline-derived CDR1 and CDR2 are SEHNR and FQNEAQ (reference sequence). The ends were cut back, 11 bases at V and 0 bases at J, with 7 bases in the middle. The CDR3 totals 11 residues. Here the CDR3 reads CAGELNTEAFF. CDR3 DNA sequence: TGTGCCGGGGAGTTGAACACTGAAGCTTTCTTT.